This TCR beta chain appears in the sequencing data of a study of OX40 agonist ivuxolimab in advanced cancers. Overall study context: Subjects had a mean age of about 61 years, with a range of 23 to 79; less than 90% were male.

Profiling relied on immunoSEQ multiplex PCR, and the TCRdb table lists in-frame clones only, not all of them. The sample contains about 38,000 clones, around 82% of which appear only once. Trimming took 0 bases from V and 2 from J, leaving 18 bases between them. This CDR3 is 18 amino acids long. The germline CDR1 and CDR2 sequences are SGHDT and YYEEEE. The V gene is TRBV5-6, the J gene TRBJ1-5, with D possibly TRBD1 on 5 matching bases. Source: CD4+ or CD8+ T cells sorted from blood, taken in a trial of the OX40 agonist ivuxolimab. The source is an adult with an advanced solid tumor such as melanoma, head and neck, liver or kidney cancer. For the CDR3, the DNA is TGTGCCAGCAGCTTGGCCAGTCGTGGAATCAGGGGCAATCAGCCCCAGCATTTT. Its translation: CASSLASRGIRGNQPQHF.